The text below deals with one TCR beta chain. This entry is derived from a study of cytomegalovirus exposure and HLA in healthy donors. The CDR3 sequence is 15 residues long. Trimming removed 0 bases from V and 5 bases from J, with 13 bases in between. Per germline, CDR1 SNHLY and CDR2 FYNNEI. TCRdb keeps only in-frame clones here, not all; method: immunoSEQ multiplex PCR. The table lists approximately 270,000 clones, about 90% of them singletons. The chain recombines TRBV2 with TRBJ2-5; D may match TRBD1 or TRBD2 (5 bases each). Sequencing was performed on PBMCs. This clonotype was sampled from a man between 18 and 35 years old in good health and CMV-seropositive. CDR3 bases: TGTGCCAGCAGTGAAGCGAGAGGGGTCGGGGAGACCCAGTACTTC. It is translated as CASSEARGVGETQYF.